The 8 T cell receptor beta chains listed next were all sequenced from one sample in a study of blood T cell repertoires in COVID-19. Method: immunoSEQ multiplex PCR; TCRdb's copy keeps in-frame clones and lacks some. The profile shows about 58,000 clones, about nine tenths of them singletons. Sequencing was carried out using peripheral blood. The source of these receptors is a woman aged 45-65 years with active or convalescent COVID-19.

This chain uses TRBV7-6 with TRBJ2-1, with 9 bases aligning to TRBD2. CDR1 is SGHVS, CDR2 FNYEAQ, per germline. This CDR3 has 17 amino acids. Trimming cost V 2 bases and J 4 bases; bases outside gene matches: 9. The CDR3 region has the DNA TGTGCCAGCAGCTTAAGTCGGGGCGGGAGGGTATACAATGAGCAGTTCTTC. Amino acid sequence: CASSLSRGGRVYNEQFF.

The table lists this clone with a few counts. The V call is TRBV7-9, the J call TRBJ2-5, with TRBD2 matching over 10 bases. Germline CDR1 SEHNR, CDR2 FQNEAQ (reference sequence). The CDR3 extends over 17 amino acids. Germline trimming cut 6 bases from V and 5 bases from J; bases unmatched to any gene: 15. CDR3: CASRSPPLAGSVETQYF. The CDR3 DNA follows: TGTGCCAGCAGATCACCCCCACTAGCGGGATCCGTGGAGACCCAGTACTTC.

V gene TRBV24-1 combines with J gene TRBJ2-1; 9 bases are shared with TRBD1. From germline, CDR1 is KGHDR and CDR2 SFDVKD. The CDR3 has 16 amino acids. J was trimmed by 4 bases and V by 4 bases; bases with no gene match: 7. The CDR3 coding sequence is TGTGCCACCAGTGAAAAACCCGGGACAGGGTACAATGAGCAGTTCTTC. Its protein product is CATSEKPGTGYNEQFF.

The chain recombines TRBV19 with TRBJ2-3, with a weak D call TRBD2 (6 bases). V was trimmed by 3 bases and J by 3 bases, leaving 16 bases between them. The germline gives CDR1 LNHDA, CDR2 SQIVND (reference sequence). The CDR3 extends over 16 amino acids. Written as DNA, the CDR3 is TGTGCCAGTAGTATGAGGGCGGGAAGAGGAACAGATACGCAGTATTTT. It encodes CASSMRAGRGTDTQYF.

The chain carries TRBV19 and TRBJ1-1; D perhaps matches TRBD1 (5 bases). The CDR3 covers 13 residues. V lost 5 bases and J 4 bases, leaving 11 bases between the germline ends. Germline-derived CDR1 and CDR2 are LNHDA and SQIVND (reference sequence). This chain's CDR3 is CASSPHGGTEAFF. CDR3 sequence (DNA): TGTGCCAGTAGTCCCCACGGGGGCACTGAAGCTTTCTTT.

V usage is TRBV7-9 and J usage is TRBJ2-7; 7 bases fit TRBD1. In germline, CDR1 is SEHNR, CDR2 FQNEAQ (reference sequence). V trimming: 0 bases; J trimming: 2 bases; junction bases outside the gene matches: 7. CDR3 size: 16 residues. The CDR3 here is CASSLAWQGETYEQYF. CDR3 nucleotide sequence: TGTGCCAGCAGCTTAGCGTGGCAGGGGGAGACCTACGAGCAGTACTTC.

The J gene is TRBJ1-1, the V gene TRBV7-9; D ambiguous. The CDR3 consists of 14 residues. V was cut by 1 base and J by 5 bases, with 11 bases left in between. Germline CDR1 reads SEHNR; CDR2 reads FQNEAQ (reference sequence). CDR3 loop: CASSLVEGGTEAFF. CDR3 DNA sequence: TGTGCCAGCAGCTTAGTAGAGGGAGGGACTGAAGCTTTCTTT.

The chain is built from TRBV5-6 and TRBJ2-1, with TRBD2 matching over 7 bases. The J segment lost 7 bases and the V segment lost 4 bases, leaving 8 bases of the junction unmatched. The CDR3 consists of 14 residues. CDR1 and CDR2 from the germline V gene are SGHDT and YYEEEE. The CDR3 coding sequence is TGTGCCAGCAGCGGGCGGGGGACGAGAAATGAGCAGTTCTTC. Translated, it gives CASSGRGTRNEQFF. Full variable domain (rest looked up from reference TRBV5-6 and TRBJ2-1): DAGVTQSPTHLIKTRGQQVTLRCSPKSGHDTVSWYQQALGQGPQFIFQYYEEEERQRGNFPDRFSGHQFPNYSSELNVNALLLGDSALYLCASSGRGTRNEQFFGPGTRLTVL.